One T cell receptor (beta chain) is described in this entry. This clonotype was recorded at least ten times. What antigen it recognizes has not been identified. The record has no base qualities; no much larger clone is one base away. The data originate from a study of identical twins (dated by TCRdb to the mid-2010s). With respect to the entire study: The study deep-sequenced TCR alpha and beta repertoires from monozygotic twins, unrelated adults of various ages and cord blood to test whether fetal clonotypes persist. To rule out contamination, replicate twin experiments were performed at different times with different library preparation protocols.

Study-wide conclusions, independent of this receptor: Because the same donors could not be followed over many years, conclusions were based on cross-sectional statistical analysis. Compared with coincidental sharing between unrelated individuals, out-of-frame TCR alpha sequences shared between twins showed an excess of sequences with low generation probability. Invariant T cells such as MAIT and iNKT could partly confound zero-insertion analyses, though diverse VJ usage argued against this for most clonotypes. Out-of-frame TCR alpha sharing in monozygotic twins was systematically underestimated by recombination models, whereas sharing between unrelated individuals was in agreement with the recombination models. Fewer insertions were carried by abundant cord blood beta clonotypes, a similar but weaker trend appeared in young adult naive repertoires, and no such trend appeared in memory repertoires. Excess twin sharing in beta out-of-frame sequences was weaker because fewer shared sequences lowered the signal-to-noise ratio.

Reading the germline V gene gives CDR1 KGHDR and CDR2 SFDVKD. V is reduced by 0 bases and J by 9 bases, leaving a spacing of 11 bases between them. From its cysteine to its phenylalanine, the CDR3 spans 13 amino acids. Only the CDR3 DNA stays, 39 bases, in frame from base 1. Only healthy Caucasian donors were included. The twin cohort consisted of three pairs of female monozygotic twins, all aged roughly 18 to 30 years. Positive isolation kits from Invitrogen were used to isolate CD4+ and CD8+ T cell populations. Library preparation used 5' RACE. Instrument on record: Illumina HiSeq 2000. Template switching introduced a universal primer binding site; the final cDNA contained a unique molecular identifier, enabling accurate counting of TCR cDNA molecules. Specific primers in the conserved constant-segment region were used to synthesize first-strand cDNA for TCR alpha and beta chains. Each cDNA library was double barcoded, with a SMART-Mk sample barcode plus Illumina barcodes, to control for contamination. TruSeq adapter sequences, together with Illumina sample barcodes, were added in two successive PCR steps. The TCR alpha and beta cDNA libraries were sequenced on the Illumina HiSeq platform using custom primers. On the study's bioinformatics: Raw reads were processed with MiGEC to extract unique molecular identifiers, and MiXCR was used to determine CDR3 positions. Recombination models were inferred per individual with the repgenHMM and IGoR tools using an EM algorithm. Shared clonotype analysis was performed with the tcR package in R, normalizing sharing by the product of cloneset sizes. To study raw recombination without the effects of thymic and clonal selection, out-of-frame nonproductive sequences were analyzed. The public reads were reanalyzed by TCRdb: fastp trimming at Q25, MiXCR alignment, in-frame beta chains only. CDR3 protein sequences are deduplicated, and each keeps its most common genes and DNA. The V and J calls follow TCRdb's processing rather than the paper's. Recorded for this sample are roughly 230,000 distinct CDR3 sequences; about 8.9% of them occurred a single time. In total, the top ten clones hold approximately 3% of the sample.

In addition, the sample was reused for a study of yellow fever vaccine responses in identical twins. That second publication adds: The T cell response to vaccination in identical twins was reported by the authors to appear partly convergent and partly personalized. The study precisely tracked vaccine-responding T cell clones in identical twins.

This chain joins TRBV24-1 to TRBJ2-7, with the D gene tentatively TRBD1 or TRBD2, based on 5 matching bases in each. The TCR originated in a woman aged 18-29 years in good health. The sample was CD8+ T cells sorted from blood. The CDR3 region has the sequence CATSDLPSGRQYF. Here is the DNA: TGTGCCACCAGTGATTTGCCGTCGGGACGGCAGTACTTC.